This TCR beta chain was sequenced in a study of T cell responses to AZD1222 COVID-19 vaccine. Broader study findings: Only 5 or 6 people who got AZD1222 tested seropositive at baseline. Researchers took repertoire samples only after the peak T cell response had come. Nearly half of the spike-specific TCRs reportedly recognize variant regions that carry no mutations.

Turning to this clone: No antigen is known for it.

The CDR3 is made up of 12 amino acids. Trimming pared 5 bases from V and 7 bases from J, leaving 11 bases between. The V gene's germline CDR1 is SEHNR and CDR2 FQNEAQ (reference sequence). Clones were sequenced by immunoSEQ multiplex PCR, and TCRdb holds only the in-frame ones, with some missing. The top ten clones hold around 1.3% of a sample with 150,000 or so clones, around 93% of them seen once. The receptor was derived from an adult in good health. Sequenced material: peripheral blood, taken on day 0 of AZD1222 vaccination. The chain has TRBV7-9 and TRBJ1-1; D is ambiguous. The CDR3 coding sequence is TGTGCCAGCAGCCTGGACGGTTTTGAAGCTTTCTTT. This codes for CASSLDGFEAFF.